This T cell receptor (beta chain) was documented in a study of T cell clones after liver transplantation. Study context: Samples came from ITN030ST, which attempted immunosuppression withdrawal within 2 years of liver transplantation.

CD3+CD4+ and CD3+CD8+ cells were FACS-sorted from thawed unstimulated PBMCs. Assay: immunoSEQ multiplex PCR; the TCRdb copy retains only in-frame clones and omits some. Of roughly 72,000 clones listed, less than 90% are singletons. The CDR3 length is 13 residues. Germline CDR1 reads LNHDA; CDR2 reads SQIVND (reference sequence). V was clipped by 9 bases and J by 5 bases; unmatched bases: 3. The source was CD4+ T cells from blood, collected less than 50 months after liver transplant. The gene calls are TRBV19 and TRBJ2-1; 11 positions match TRBD2. The clonotype was recovered from a human patient who received a liver transplant. Part of the T cell pool may stem from the graft donor. The CDR3 DNA sequence: TGTGCCAGGCCGGGACTAGCGGACAATGAGCAGTTCTTC. It specifies CARPGLADNEQFF.